This TCR beta chain was identified during a study of T cells after yellow fever vaccination. Notes on the study in general: FACS-sorted repertoires could contain abundant clonotypes contaminating from the bulk population. Post-booster reappearance was seen for most primary-vaccination clones (roughly 96% CD4, around 88% CD8).

This clonotype was found a few times. Its antigen is not identified. The CDR3 has 15 residues. V was pared by 3 bases and J by 3 bases, with 14 bases between. Looked up from germline, CDR1 is KGHSH and CDR2 is LQKENI. Template switching with 5'RACE generated the TCR cDNA and added a universal primer site and UMIs. MiXCR was run by TCRdb on the 5' RACE reads, yielding one entry per CDR3 protein. The sample comprises some 300,000 distinct CDR3 sequences, 7.5% to 9% of which are singletons, and approximately 3.5% rests with the top ten. This TCR was sampled from a man aged 18 to 30 who received the YFV17D yellow fever vaccine. This chain uses TRBV18 with TRBJ2-5; a possible D gene is TRBD2 (5 bases). The material was CD4+ T cells sorted from PBMCs, obtained 5 days after the yellow fever booster vaccination. CDR3 sequence: CASSPPPDSEETQYF. The CDR3 nucleotides read TGTGCCAGCTCACCCCCTCCGGACTCCGAAGAGACCCAGTACTTC.